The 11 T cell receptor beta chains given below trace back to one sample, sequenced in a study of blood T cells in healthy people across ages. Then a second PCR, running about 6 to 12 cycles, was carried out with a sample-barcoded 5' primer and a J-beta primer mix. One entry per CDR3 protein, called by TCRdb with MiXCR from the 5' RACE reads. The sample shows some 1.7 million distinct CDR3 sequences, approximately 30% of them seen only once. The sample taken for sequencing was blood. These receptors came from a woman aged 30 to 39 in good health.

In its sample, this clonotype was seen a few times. CDR3 region: CATSRGRGLPYTDTQYF. CDR3 coding DNA: TGTGCCACCAGCAGAGGCAGGGGTCTGCCATACACAGATACGCAGTATTTT. V and J are TRBV15 and TRBJ2-3; tentative D call: TRBD1 (6 bases). This CDR3 region has 17 residues. Germline assignment: CDR1 LNHNV and CDR2 YYDKDF (reference sequence). The V end was cut by 1 base, the J end by 2 bases, with 16 bases between.

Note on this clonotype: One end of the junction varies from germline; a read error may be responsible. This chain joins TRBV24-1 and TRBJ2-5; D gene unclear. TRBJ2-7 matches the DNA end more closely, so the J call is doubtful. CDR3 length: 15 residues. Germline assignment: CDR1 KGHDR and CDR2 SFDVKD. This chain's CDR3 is CATGDSESSNNEQYF. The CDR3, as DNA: TGTGCCACCGGTGATTCAGAGAGCAGTAACAACGAGCAGTACTTC.

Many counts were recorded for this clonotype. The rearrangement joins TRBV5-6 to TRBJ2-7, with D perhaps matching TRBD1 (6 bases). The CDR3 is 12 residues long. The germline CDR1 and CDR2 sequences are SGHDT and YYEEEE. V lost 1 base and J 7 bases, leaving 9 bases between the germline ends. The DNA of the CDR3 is TGTGCCAGCAGCTTGTGGGGGCGAGAGCAGTACTTC. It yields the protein CASSLWGREQYF.

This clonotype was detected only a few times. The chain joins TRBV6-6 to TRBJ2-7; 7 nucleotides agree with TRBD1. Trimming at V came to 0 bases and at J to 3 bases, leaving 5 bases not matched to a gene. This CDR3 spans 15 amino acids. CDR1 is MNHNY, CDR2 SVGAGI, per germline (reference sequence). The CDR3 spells CASSYSRGQHYEQYF. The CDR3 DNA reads TGTGCCAGCAGTTACTCGAGGGGACAGCACTACGAGCAGTACTTC.

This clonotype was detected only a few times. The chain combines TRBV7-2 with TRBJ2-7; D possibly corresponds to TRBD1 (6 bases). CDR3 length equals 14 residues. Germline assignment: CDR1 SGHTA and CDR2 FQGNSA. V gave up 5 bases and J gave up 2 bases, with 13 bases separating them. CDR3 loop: CASSGQTVAYEQYF. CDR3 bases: TGTGCCAGCAGCGGACAGACAGTTGCCTACGAGCAGTACTTC.

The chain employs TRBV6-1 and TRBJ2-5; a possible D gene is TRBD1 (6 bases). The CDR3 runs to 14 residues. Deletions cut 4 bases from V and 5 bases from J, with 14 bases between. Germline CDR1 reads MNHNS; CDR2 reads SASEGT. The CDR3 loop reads CASSAGQIVETQYF. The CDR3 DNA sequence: TGTGCCAGCAGTGCCGGACAGATTGTGGAGACCCAGTACTTC.

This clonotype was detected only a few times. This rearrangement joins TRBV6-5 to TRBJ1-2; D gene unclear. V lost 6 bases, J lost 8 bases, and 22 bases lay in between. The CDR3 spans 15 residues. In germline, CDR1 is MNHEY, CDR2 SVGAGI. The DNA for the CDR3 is TGTGCCAGCAGAGAGGATAGGGTCGGAGGTCTGGGCTACACCTTC. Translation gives CASREDRVGGLGYTF.

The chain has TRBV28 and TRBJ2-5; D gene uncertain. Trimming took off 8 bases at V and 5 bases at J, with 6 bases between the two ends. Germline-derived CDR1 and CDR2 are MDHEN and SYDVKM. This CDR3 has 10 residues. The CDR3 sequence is CASPGETQYF. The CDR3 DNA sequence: TGTGCCAGCCCCGGGGAGACCCAGTACTTC.

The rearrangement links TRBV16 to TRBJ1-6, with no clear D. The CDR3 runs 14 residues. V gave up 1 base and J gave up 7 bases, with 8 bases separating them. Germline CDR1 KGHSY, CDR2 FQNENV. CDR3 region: CASSQLYENSPLHF. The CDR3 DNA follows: TGTGCCAGCAGCCAATTATACGAGAATTCACCCCTCCACTTT.

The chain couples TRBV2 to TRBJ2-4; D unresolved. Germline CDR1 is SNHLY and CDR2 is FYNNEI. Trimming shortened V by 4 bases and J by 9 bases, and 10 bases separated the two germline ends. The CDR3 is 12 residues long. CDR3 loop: CASSVRPSIQYF. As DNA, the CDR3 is TGTGCCAGCAGTGTTAGACCCAGCATTCAGTACTTC.

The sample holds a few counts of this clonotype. CDR3 protein: CSASPSGGSYEQYF. The CDR3 DNA reads as TGCAGTGCTAGCCCTAGCGGGGGCTCCTACGAGCAGTACTTC. V usage is TRBV20-1 and J usage is TRBJ2-7; 10 bases are shared with TRBD2. This CDR3 spans 14 amino acids. Germline V gene data show CDR1 as DFQATT and CDR2 as SNEGSKA (reference sequence). Losses at the gene ends were 3 bases for V and 0 bases for J; bases not matched to a gene: 2.